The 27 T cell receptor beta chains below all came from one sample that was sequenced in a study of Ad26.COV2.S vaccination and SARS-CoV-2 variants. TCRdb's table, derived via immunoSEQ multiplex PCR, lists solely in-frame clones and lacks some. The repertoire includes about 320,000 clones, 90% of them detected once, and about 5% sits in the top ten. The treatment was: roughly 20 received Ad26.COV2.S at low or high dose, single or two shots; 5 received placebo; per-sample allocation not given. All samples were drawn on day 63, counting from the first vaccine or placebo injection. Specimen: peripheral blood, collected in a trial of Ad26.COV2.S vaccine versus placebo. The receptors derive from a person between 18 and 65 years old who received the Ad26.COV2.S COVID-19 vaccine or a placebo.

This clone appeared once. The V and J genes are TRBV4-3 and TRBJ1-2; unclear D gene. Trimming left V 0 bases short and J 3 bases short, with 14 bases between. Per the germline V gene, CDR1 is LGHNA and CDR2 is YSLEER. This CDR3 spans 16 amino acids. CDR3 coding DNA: TGCGCCAGCAGCCAAGATGTTAATTGGAGGTACTATGGCTACACCTTC. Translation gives CASSQDVNWRYYGYTF.

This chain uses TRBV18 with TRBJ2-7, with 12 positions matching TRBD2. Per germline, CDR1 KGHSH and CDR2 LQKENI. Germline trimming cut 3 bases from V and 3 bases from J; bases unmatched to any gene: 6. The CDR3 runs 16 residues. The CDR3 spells CASSPELAGGLYEQYF. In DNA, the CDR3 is TGTGCCAGCTCACCTGAACTAGCGGGGGGCCTCTACGAGCAGTACTTC. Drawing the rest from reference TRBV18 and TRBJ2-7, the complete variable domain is NAGVMQNPRHLVRRRGQEARLRCSPMKGHSHVYWYRQLPEEGLKFMVYLQKENIIDESGMPKERFSAEFPKEGPSILRIQQVVRGDSAAYFCASSPELAGGLYEQYFGPGTRLTVT.

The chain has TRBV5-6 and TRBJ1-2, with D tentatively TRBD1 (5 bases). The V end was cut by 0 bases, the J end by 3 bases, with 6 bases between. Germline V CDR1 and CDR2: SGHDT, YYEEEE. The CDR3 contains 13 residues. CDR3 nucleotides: TGTGCCAGCAGCTTGGAGGGGTACTATGGCTACACCTTC. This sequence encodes CASSLEGYYGYTF.

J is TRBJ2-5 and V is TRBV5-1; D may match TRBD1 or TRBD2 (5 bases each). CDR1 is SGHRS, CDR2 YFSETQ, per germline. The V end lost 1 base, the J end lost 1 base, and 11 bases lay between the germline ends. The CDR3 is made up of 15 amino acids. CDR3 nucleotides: TGCGCCAGCAGCTTGATTGGGACCGTCCAAGAGACCCAGTACTTC. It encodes CASSLIGTVQETQYF.

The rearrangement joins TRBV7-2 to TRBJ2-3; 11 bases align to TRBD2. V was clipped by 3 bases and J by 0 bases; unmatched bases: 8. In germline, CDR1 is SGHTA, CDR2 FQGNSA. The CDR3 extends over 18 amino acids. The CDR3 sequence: CASSLVRTSGRSTDTQYF. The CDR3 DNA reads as TGTGCCAGCAGCTTGGTGAGAACTAGCGGGAGAAGCACAGATACGCAGTATTTT.

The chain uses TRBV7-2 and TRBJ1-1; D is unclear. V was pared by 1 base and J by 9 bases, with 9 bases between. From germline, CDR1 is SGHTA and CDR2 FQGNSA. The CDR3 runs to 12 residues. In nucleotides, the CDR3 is TGTGCCAGCAGCTTAGATCGACCCCAAGCTTTCTTT. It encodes CASSLDRPQAFF.

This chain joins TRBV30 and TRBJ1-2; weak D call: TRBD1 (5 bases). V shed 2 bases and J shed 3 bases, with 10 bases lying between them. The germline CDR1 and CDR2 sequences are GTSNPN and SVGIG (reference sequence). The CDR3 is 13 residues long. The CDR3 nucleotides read TGTGCCTGGAGTCTGCTAGGGGACTATGGCTACACCTTC. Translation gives CAWSLLGDYGYTF.

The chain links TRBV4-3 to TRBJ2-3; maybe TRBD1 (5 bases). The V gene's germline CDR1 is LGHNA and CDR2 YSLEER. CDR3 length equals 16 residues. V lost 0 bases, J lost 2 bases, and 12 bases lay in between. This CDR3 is CASSQEYRFSTDTQYF. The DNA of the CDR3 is TGCGCCAGCAGCCAAGAGTACAGGTTTTCCACAGATACGCAGTATTTT.

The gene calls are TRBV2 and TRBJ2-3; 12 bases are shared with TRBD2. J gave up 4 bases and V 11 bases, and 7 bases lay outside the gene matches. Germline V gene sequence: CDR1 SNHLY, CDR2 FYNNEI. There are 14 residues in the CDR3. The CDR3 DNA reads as TGTGCCGGTGCTAGCGGGGGGGCCGCAGATACGCAGTATTTT. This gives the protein CAGASGGAADTQYF. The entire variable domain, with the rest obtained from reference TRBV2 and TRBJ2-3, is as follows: EPEVTQTPSHQVTQMGQEVILRCVPISNHLYFYWYRQILGQKVEFLVSFYNNEISEKSEIFDDQFSVERPDGSNFTLKIRSTKLEDSAMYFCAGASGGAADTQYFGPGTRLTVL.

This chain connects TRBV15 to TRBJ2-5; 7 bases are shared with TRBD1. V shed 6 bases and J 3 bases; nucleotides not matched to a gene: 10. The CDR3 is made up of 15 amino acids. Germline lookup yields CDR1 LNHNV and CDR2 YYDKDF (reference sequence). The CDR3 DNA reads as TGTGCCACCAGGGAGAGAAGGGACAGCAAAGAGACCCAGTACTTC. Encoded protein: CATRERRDSKETQYF.

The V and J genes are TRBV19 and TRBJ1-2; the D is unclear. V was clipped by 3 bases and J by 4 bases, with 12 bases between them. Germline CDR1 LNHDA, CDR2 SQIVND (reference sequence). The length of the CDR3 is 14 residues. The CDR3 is CASSIFLRAYGYTF. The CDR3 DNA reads TGTGCCAGTAGTATTTTCCTCCGGGCCTATGGCTACACCTTC. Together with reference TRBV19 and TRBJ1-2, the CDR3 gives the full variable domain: DGGITQSPKYLFRKEGQNVTLSCEQNLNHDAMYWYRQDPGQGLRLIYYSQIVNDFQKGDIAEGYSVSREKKESFPLTVTSAQKNPTAFYLCASSIFLRAYGYTFGSGTRLTVV.

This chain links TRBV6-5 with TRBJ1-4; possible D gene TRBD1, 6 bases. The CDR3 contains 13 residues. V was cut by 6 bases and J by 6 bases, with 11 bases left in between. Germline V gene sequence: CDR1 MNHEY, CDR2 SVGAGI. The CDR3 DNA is TGTGCCAGCAGAAAGAGGACAGATGAAAAACTGTTTTTT. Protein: CASRKRTDEKLFF.

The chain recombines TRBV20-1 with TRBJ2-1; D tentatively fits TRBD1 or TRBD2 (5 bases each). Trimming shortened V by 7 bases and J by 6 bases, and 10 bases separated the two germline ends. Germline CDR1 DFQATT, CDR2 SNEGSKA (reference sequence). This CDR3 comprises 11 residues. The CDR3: CSVTGANEQFF. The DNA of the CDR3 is TGCAGTGTTACCGGGGCCAATGAGCAGTTCTTC.

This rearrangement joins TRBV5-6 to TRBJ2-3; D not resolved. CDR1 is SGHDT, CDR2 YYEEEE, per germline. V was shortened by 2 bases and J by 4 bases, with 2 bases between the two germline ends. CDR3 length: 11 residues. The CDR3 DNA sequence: TGTGCCAGCAGCTTAGCAGATACGCAGTATTTT. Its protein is CASSLADTQYF.

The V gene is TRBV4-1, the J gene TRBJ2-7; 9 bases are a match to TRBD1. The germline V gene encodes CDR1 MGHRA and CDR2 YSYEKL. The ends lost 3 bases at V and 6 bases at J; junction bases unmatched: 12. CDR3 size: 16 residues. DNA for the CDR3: TGCGCCAGCAGCCACTACGGTCCCGGGACAGGGAGCGAGCAGTACTTC. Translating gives CASSHYGPGTGSEQYF.

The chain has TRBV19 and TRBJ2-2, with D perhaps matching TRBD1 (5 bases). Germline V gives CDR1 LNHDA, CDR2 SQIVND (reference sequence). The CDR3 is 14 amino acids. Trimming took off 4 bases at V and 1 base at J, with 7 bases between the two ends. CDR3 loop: CASSKTGNTGELFF. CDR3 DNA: TGTGCCAGTAGTAAAACAGGGAACACCGGGGAGCTGTTTTTT.

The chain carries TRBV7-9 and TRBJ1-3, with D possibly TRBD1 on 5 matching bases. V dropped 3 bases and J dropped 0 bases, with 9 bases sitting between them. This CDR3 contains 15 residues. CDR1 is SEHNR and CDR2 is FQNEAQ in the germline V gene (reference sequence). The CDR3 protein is CASSFQGHSGNTIYF. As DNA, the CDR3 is TGTGCCAGCAGCTTCCAGGGCCACTCTGGAAACACCATATATTTT. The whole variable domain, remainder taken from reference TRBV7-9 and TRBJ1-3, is DTGVSQNPRHKITKRGQNVTFRCDPISEHNRLYWYRQTLGQGPEFLTYFQNEAQLEKSRLLSDRFSAERPKGSFSTLEIQRTEQGDSAMYLCASSFQGHSGNTIYFGEGSWLTVV.

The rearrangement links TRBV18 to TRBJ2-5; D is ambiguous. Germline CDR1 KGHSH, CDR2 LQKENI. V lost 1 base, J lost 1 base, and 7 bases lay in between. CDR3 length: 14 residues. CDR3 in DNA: TGTGCCAGCTCACCACAGCTAGGCCAAGAGACCCAGTACTTC. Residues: CASSPQLGQETQYF.

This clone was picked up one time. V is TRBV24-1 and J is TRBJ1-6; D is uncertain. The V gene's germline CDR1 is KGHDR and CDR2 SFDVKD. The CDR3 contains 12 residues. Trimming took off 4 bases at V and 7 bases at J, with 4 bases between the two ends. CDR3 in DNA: TGTGCCACCAGTGACCCCAATTCACCCCTCCACTTT. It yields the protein CATSDPNSPLHF.

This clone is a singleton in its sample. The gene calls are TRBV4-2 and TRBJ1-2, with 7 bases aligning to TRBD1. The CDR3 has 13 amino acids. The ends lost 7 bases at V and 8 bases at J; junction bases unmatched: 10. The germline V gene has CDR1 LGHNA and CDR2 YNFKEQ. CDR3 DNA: TGTGCCAGCACCTATACAGGGGTAGGCGGCTACACCTTC. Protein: CASTYTGVGGYTF.

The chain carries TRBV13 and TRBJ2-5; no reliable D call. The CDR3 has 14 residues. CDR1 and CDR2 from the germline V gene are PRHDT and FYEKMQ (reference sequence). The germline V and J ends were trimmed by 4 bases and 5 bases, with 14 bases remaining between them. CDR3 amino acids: CASSSTYPVETQYF. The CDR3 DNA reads TGTGCCAGCAGCTCAACTTATCCGGTGGAGACCCAGTACTTC.

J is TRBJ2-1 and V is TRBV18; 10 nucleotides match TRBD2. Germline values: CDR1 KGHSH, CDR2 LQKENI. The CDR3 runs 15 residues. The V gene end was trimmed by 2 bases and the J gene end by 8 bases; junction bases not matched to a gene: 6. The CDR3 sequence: CASSPSSGGKDEQFF. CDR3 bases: TGTGCCAGCTCACCATCTAGCGGGGGCAAAGATGAGCAGTTCTTC.

The CDR3 DNA reads TGTGCCAGCAGCGTACTAGCGGGGGGACCGAACACCGGGGAGCTGTTTTTT. This codes for CASSVLAGGPNTGELFF. The chain employs TRBV5-4 and TRBJ2-2; 12 nucleotides align to TRBD2. V dropped 4 bases and J dropped 0; count of bases not matched to a gene: 4. This CDR3 has 17 amino acids. CDR1 is SGHNT and CDR2 is YYREEE in the germline V gene (reference sequence).

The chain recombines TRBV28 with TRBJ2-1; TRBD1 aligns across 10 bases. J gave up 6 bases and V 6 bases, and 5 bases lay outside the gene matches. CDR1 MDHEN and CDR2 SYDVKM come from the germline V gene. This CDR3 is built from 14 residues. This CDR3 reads CASSPGQGGNEQFF. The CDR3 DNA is TGTGCCAGCAGCCCAGGACAGGGGGGCAATGAGCAGTTCTTC. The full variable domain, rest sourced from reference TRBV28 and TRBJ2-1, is DVKVTQSSRYLVKRTGEKVFLECVQDMDHENMFWYRQDPGLGLRLIYFSYDVKMKEKGDIPEGYSVSREKKERFSLILESASTNQTSMYLCASSPGQGGNEQFFGPGTRLTVL.

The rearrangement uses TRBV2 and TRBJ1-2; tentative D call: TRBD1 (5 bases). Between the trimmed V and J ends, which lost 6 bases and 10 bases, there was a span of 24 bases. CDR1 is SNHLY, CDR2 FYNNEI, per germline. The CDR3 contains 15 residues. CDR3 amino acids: CASSKGPGRSGVYTF. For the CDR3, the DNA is TGTGCCAGCAGCAAGGGGCCGGGACGGAGTGGAGTCTACACCTTC. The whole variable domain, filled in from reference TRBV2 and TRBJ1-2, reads EPEVTQTPSHQVTQMGQEVILRCVPISNHLYFYWYRQILGQKVEFLVSFYNNEISEKSEIFDDQFSVERPDGSNFTLKIRSTKLEDSAMYFCASSKGPGRSGVYTFGSGTRLTVV.

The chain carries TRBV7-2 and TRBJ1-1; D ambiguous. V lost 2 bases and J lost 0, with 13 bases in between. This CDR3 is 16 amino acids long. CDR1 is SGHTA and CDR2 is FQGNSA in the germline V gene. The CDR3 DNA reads TGTGCCAGCAGCTTAAGTTTAGGAGCAATGAACACTGAAGCTTTCTTT. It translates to CASSLSLGAMNTEAFF. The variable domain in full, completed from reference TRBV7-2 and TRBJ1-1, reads GAGVSQSPSNKVTEKGKDVELRCDPISGHTALYWYRQSLGQGLEFLIYFQGNSAPDKSGLPSDRFSAERTGGSVSTLTIQRTQQEDSAVYLCASSLSLGAMNTEAFFGQGTRLTVV.

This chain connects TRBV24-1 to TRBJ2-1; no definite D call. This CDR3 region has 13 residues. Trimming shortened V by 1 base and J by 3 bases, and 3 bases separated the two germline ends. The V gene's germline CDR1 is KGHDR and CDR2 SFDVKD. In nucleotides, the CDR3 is TGTGCCACCAGTGATTTCGGCTACAATGAGCAGTTCTTC. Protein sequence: CATSDFGYNEQFF.